This T cell receptor (beta chain) was documented in a study of blood T cells in healthy people across ages. The CDR3 extends over 14 amino acids. Trimming stripped 5 bases from V and 4 bases from J, with 14 bases between. Per germline, CDR1 SEHNR and CDR2 FQNEAQ (reference sequence). Next came a second PCR, run for about 7 to 12 cycles, which used a sample-barcoded 5' primer along with a J-beta primer mix. TCRdb fed the 5' RACE reads into MiXCR, producing one record per CDR3 protein. The profile shows around 870,000 distinct CDR3 sequences, under 30% of them singletons. This sequence was found in a woman at least 80 years old in good health. Material: blood. The chain is built from TRBV7-9 and TRBJ1-2; D remains unclear. The CDR3 loop reads CASSLNLDAYGYTF. In DNA form, the CDR3 reads TGTGCCAGCAGCCTCAACCTCGACGCCTATGGCTACACCTTC.